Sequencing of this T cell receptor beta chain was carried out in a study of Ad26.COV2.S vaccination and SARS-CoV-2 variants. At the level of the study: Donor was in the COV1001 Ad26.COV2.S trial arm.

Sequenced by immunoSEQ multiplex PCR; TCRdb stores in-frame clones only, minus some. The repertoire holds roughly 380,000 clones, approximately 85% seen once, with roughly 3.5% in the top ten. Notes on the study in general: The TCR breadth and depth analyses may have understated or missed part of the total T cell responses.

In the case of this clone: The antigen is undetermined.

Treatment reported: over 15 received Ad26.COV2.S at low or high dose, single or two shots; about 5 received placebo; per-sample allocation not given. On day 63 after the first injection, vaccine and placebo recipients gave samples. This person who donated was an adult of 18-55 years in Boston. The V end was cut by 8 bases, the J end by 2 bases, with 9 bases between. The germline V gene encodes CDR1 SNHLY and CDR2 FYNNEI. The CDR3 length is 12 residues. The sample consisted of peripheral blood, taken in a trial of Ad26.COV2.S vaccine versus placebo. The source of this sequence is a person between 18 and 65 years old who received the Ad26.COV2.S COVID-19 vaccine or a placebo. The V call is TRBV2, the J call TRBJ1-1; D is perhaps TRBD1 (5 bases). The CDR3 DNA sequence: TGTGCCAGCGGCCAGGGTAACACTGAAGCTTTCTTT. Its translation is CASGQGNTEAFF.